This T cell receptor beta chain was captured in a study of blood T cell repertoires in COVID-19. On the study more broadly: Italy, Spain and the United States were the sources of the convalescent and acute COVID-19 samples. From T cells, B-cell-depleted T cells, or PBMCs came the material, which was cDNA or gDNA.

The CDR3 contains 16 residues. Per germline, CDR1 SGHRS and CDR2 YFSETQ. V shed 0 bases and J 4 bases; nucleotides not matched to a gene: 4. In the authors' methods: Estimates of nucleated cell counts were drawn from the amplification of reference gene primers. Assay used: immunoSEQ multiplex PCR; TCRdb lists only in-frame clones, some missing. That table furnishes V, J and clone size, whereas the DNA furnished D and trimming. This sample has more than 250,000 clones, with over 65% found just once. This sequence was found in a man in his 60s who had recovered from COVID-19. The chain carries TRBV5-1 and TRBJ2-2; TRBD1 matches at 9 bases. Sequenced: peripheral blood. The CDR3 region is CASSLAIQGATGELFF. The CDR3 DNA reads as TGCGCCAGCAGCTTGGCCATACAGGGGGCCACCGGGGAGCTGTTTTTT.